These 5 T cell receptor beta chains came from one sample sequenced in a study of blood T cell repertoires in COVID-19. Using immunoSEQ multiplex PCR, the repertoire was profiled, and TCRdb retains in-frame clones only, with some absent. The sample includes 60,000 to 95,000 clones, roughly 90% of them seen just once. Input material: peripheral blood. The receptors come from a woman in her forties or fifties with acute or convalescent COVID-19.

This rearrangement joins TRBV28 to TRBJ2-1, with TRBD1 identical over 10 bases. Looked up from germline, CDR1 is MDHEN and CDR2 is SYDVKM. Trimming took 8 bases from V and 5 from J; bases not matched to a gene: 9. The CDR3 has 15 amino acids. The DNA of the CDR3 is TGTGCCAGCGACGTCCCGGGACAGGGGAACAATGAGCAGTTCTTC. Translated: CASDVPGQGNNEQFF.

The sample holds a few counts of this clone. The V and J genes are TRBV28 and TRBJ2-1; no reliable D call. With 6 bases removed from V and 0 bases from J, the gap between germline ends came to 9 bases. The CDR3 covers 14 residues. CDR1 and CDR2 (germline): MDHEN, SYDVKM. CDR3 amino acids: CASSSGDSYNEQFF. Here the CDR3 DNA reads TGTGCCAGCAGCTCCGGAGACTCCTACAATGAGCAGTTCTTC.

The gene calls are TRBV11-3 and TRBJ1-1; D remains ambiguous. The CDR3 consists of 12 residues. The V end was cut by 5 bases, the J end by 8 bases, with 12 bases between. The germline gives CDR1 SGHNT, CDR2 YENEEA. The CDR3 loop reads CASSPGAGEAFF. CDR3 nucleotide sequence: TGTGCCAGCAGCCCTGGTGCCGGGGAAGCTTTCTTT.

V and J are TRBV4-2 and TRBJ1-2; D unresolved. Trimming took off 0 bases at V and 4 bases at J, with 9 bases between the two ends. There are 14 residues in the CDR3. Germline V gives CDR1 LGHNA, CDR2 YNFKEQ. The CDR3 DNA reads as TGTGCCAGCAGCCAAGAGGCGGATGGCTATGGCTACACCTTC. Translation gives CASSQEADGYGYTF.

The chain employs TRBV28 and TRBJ2-7; TRBD2 aligns across 10 bases. Germline V gene sequence: CDR1 MDHEN, CDR2 SYDVKM. The CDR3 has 14 amino acids. V gave up 4 bases and J gave up 7 bases; unmatched junction bases: 7. The CDR3 protein is CASSSAGGPKEQYF. For the CDR3, the DNA is TGTGCCAGCAGTTCAGCGGGAGGGCCGAAAGAGCAGTACTTC.